This T cell receptor beta chain comes out of a study of T-cell reconstitution after alpha-beta-depleted transplantation in children. Study conclusions and caveats: Recipient T cells and thymic progenitors that survived gave rise to the high TCRbeta diversity observed at day 60 in some patients. At around two months after transplant, the alpha-beta T cells were reportedly derived from several hundred expanded clones that came from non-depleted graft cells.

This CDR3 is 16 amino acids long. CDR1 and CDR2 from the germline V gene are LGHNA and YSLEER. The trim removed 0 bases at V and 3 bases at J, leaving 3 bases unmatched. Comments on this clonotype: Its antigen is unknown.

Unique molecular identifiers featured in how the TCRbeta library was prepared. TCRdb re-derived calls from the PCR reads in MiXCR, one entry per CDR3 protein. The sample holds about 340,000 distinct CDR3 sequences, under 20% seen once. This TCR came from a male patient aged 2 to 9 who had a stem cell transplant for acute lymphoblastic leukemia, so the T cells may come from the graft donor. The material was PBMCs, mostly from graft donor cells, obtained 360 days after TCRalphabeta/CD19-depleted stem cell transplant. The chain carries TRBV4-3 and TRBJ2-1; 9 bases are shared with TRBD2. CDR3 loop: CASSQDSGSLYNEQFF. For the CDR3, the DNA is TGCGCCAGCAGCCAAGATAGCGGGAGTCTCTACAATGAGCAGTTCTTC.